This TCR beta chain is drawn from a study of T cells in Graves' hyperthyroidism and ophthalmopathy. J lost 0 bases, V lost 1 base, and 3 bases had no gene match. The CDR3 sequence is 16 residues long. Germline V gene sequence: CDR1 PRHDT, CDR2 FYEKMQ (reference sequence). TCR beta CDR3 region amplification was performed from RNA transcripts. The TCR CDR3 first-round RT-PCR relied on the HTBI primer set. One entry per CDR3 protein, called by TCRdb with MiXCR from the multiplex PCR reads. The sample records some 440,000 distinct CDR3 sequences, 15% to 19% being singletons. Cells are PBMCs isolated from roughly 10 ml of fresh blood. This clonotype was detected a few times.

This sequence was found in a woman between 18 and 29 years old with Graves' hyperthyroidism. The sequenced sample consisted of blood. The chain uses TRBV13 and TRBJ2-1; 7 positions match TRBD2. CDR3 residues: CASSLVPSGSYNEQFF. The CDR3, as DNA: TGTGCCAGCAGCTTAGTACCTAGCGGCTCCTACAATGAGCAGTTCTTC.